This T cell receptor (beta chain) was captured in a study of identical twins. Regarding the study as a whole: A cross-sectional statistical analysis, not follow-up of the same donors, supported the conclusions.

V shed 5 bases and J shed 0 bases, with 28 bases lying between them. Germline V lookup: CDR1 SGHAT, CDR2 FQDESV (reference sequence). CDR3 length: 20 amino acids. In regard to this clonotype: Its target is unknown.

A universal primer site was created by template switching, with the cDNA bearing unique molecular identifiers. TCRdb passed the 5' RACE reads through MiXCR, listing each CDR3 protein once. The table has approximately 210,000 distinct CDR3 sequences, 6% to 7% seen once; the top ten hold about 14%. In addition, the sample was reused for a study of T cells expressing NK-cell markers. That study reports: In five or six donors, dominant NKG2C+ clonotypes were about 1.0-7.5% of CD8+ T cells.

The chain is built from TRBV11-1 and TRBJ1-1; D possibly corresponds to TRBD1 (6 bases). This sequence originates from a young woman in good health. The sequenced material came from CD8+ T cells sorted from blood. The CDR3 DNA reads as TGTGCCAGCAGCCCCCCTTTAGCAGGGGCTATTTCTAGGCTGAACACTGAAGCTTTCTTT. Its translation: CASSPPLAGAISRLNTEAFF.